This entry describes one T cell receptor beta chain. Antigen unknown. TCRdb's table, derived via immunoSEQ multiplex PCR, lists solely in-frame clones and lacks some. The data hold about 68,000 clones, with roughly 83% observed a single time. Germline CDR1 and CDR2: SEHNR and FQNEAQ (reference sequence). V dropped 1 base and J dropped 5 bases, with 17 bases sitting between them. This CDR3 contains 16 residues. Sample time point: week 35, safety follow-up. One vaccine dose held 300 ug of mutant IDH1 20-mer peptide and came with topical imiquimod. New astrocytomas of WHO grade 3 or 4 that were IDH1-mutant and ATRX-lost were found in the donors. These data belong to a study of a mutant IDH1 vaccine in newly diagnosed glioma. Turning to the study itself: Vaccination began 4-6 weeks post radiotherapy alone, or with temozolomide cycles.

This clonotype was sampled from a man aged 18 to 30 with glioma. The chain employs TRBV7-9 and TRBJ1-2; D gene ambiguous. Sequenced here: PBMCs, sampled from a glioma patient whose treatment included an IDH1 peptide vaccine. CDR3 sequence reads: CASSLVLIGSYYGYTF. The CDR3 coding sequence is TGTGCCAGCAGCTTAGTATTGATCGGATCCTATTATGGCTACACCTTC.